A selection of T cell receptor beta chains follows, all from one sample in a study of a mutant IDH1 vaccine in newly diagnosed glioma. Clones were sequenced by immunoSEQ multiplex PCR, and TCRdb holds only the in-frame ones, with some missing. The sample contains fewer than 50,000 clones, just under 95% of which appear only once. The input for sequencing was PBMCs, taken from a glioma patient treated with radiotherapy, temozolomide or both. These receptors came from a man aged 18 to 29 with glioma. CDR3s include the opening cysteine and the closing phenylalanine or tryptophan. Each record gives: J gene, clone size, D gene, V gene, CDR3 protein, CDR3 DNA. A D gene is named only where the DNA matches it firmly. The size field is filled for only some rows; it gives once, few, many or a size class.

TRBJ1-5 NA NA TRBV6-1 CASSEASGFNQPQHF TGTGCCAGCAGTGAAGCGTCCGGTTTTAATCAGCCCCAGCATTTT
TRBJ2-5 NA TRBD1 TRBV27 CASSLRDSQETQYF TGTGCCAGCAGTTTAAGGGACAGCCAAGAGACCCAGTACTTC
TRBJ1-3 NA TRBD1 TRBV28 CATTTGGVGNTIYF TGTGCCACCACCACAGGGGGCGTAGGAAACACCATATATTTT
TRBJ1-2 NA TRBD1 TRBV9 CASSVAEGGRGYTF TGTGCCAGCAGCGTAGCTGAAGGGGGCCGTGGCTACACCTTC
TRBJ1-4 NA NA TRBV7-2 CASSMGPANEKLFF TGTGCCAGCAGCATGGGACCGGCTAATGAAAAACTGTTTTTT
TRBJ2-7 once NA TRBV7-9 CASSLGGPGGEQYF TGTGCCAGCAGCTTGGGGGGTCCAGGGGGCGAGCAGTACTTC
TRBJ1-6 NA NA TRBV18 CASSLDSPNSPLHF TGTGCCAGCTCACTGGACAGCCCGAATTCACCCCTCCACTTT
TRBJ1-5 once TRBD1 TRBV29-1 CSVGTGGNQPQHF TGCAGCGTTGGGACAGGGGGCAATCAGCCCCAGCATTTT
TRBJ1-6 NA NA TRBV7-9 CASSLHQGDNSPLHF TGTGCCAGCAGCCTCCACCAGGGTGATAATTCACCCCTCCACTTT
TRBJ1-4 NA NA TRBV6-5 CASSLFQGTNEKLFF TGTGCCAGCAGCCTCTTCCAGGGTACTAATGAAAAACTGTTTTTT
TRBJ2-1 NA TRBD2 TRBV15 CATSGSGRPSYNEQFF TGTGCCACCTCGGGGAGCGGGAGGCCCTCCTACAATGAGCAGTTCTTC
TRBJ2-1 NA TRBD1 TRBV29-1 CSVTGQGSYNEQFF TGCAGCGTAACCGGACAGGGCTCCTACAATGAGCAGTTCTTC
TRBJ2-3 once TRBD1 TRBV25-1 CASSESGTGRRTDTQYF TGTGCCAGCAGTGAATCTGGGACAGGGAGAAGGACAGATACGCAGTATTTT
TRBJ2-7 NA NA TRBV10-2 CASRPSQISRGEQYF TGCGCCAGCAGGCCCAGCCAGATAAGCCGGGGGGAGCAGTACTTC
TRBJ2-2 NA NA TRBV9 CASSALTGELFF TGTGCCAGCAGCGCGTTAACCGGGGAGCTGTTTTTT
TRBJ2-1 NA NA TRBV30 CAWSVERHYNEQFF TGTGCCTGGAGTGTGGAACGCCACTACAATGAGCAGTTCTTC
TRBJ1-5 NA TRBD1 TRBV9 CASSSGQGDWPQHF TGTGCCAGCAGCTCCGGACAGGGGGATTGGCCCCAGCATTTT
TRBJ1-5 NA NA TRBV13 CASSLRVLGNQPQHF TGTGCCAGCAGCTTACGGGTGTTGGGCAATCAGCCCCAGCATTTT
TRBJ2-3 NA TRBD2 TRBV2 CASRLGTSGQDTQYF TGTGCCAGCAGACTAGGGACTAGCGGCCAGGATACGCAGTATTTT
TRBJ2-6 few TRBD2 TRBV27 CASSPDWDYSNSGANVLTF TGTGCCAGCAGTCCTGACTGGGACTACTCCAACTCTGGGGCCAACGTCCTGACTTTC
TRBJ1-6 NA NA TRBV27 CASSLEGSYNSPLHF TGTGCCAGCAGTCTTGAAGGCTCCTATAATTCACCCCTCCACTTT
TRBJ1-2 NA NA TRBV29-1 CSVEDGPGDRGYTF TGCAGCGTTGAAGATGGACCGGGGGACCGGGGCTACACCTTC
TRBJ2-7 NA TRBD2 TRBV13 CASSLGLAPYEQYF TGTGCCAGCAGCCTTGGACTAGCCCCCTACGAGCAGTACTTC
TRBJ1-5 NA NA TRBV30 CAWSEGAGSNQPQHF TGTGCCTGGAGTGAAGGTGCAGGGAGCAATCAGCCCCAGCATTTT
TRBJ2-2 NA NA TRBV4-1 CASSLYSTNTGELFF TGCGCCAGCAGCCTCTACTCCACGAACACCGGGGAGCTGTTTTTT
TRBJ1-2 few NA TRBV19 CASRLDSTNYGYTF TGTGCCAGTAGGTTGGACAGCACTAACTATGGCTACACCTTC
TRBJ2-7 NA NA TRBV27 CASSQGNEQYF TGTGCCAGCAGCCAAGGGAACGAGCAGTACTTC
TRBJ2-7 NA NA TRBV6-5 CASRRTRGAGEQYF TGTGCCAGCAGACGCACCAGGGGCGCGGGCGAGCAGTACTTC
TRBJ2-7 few TRBD1 TRBV2 CASSLGTGTYEQYF TGTGCCAGCTCCCTCGGGACAGGGACCTACGAGCAGTACTTC
TRBJ1-2 NA NA TRBV28 CASSLLEGAGYGYTF TGTGCCAGCAGTTTATTGGAGGGCGCCGGCTATGGCTACACCTTC
TRBJ1-5 NA NA TRBV7-2 CASSPPVSNQPQHF TGTGCCAGCAGCCCCCCAGTTAGCAATCAGCCCCAGCATTTT
TRBJ2-6 few NA TRBV19 CASSNLPLPSGANVLTF TGTGCCAGTAGTAATCTTCCCCTACCCTCTGGGGCCAACGTCCTGACTTTC
TRBJ1-3 NA NA TRBV5-1 CASSLETLGSGNTIYF TGCGCCAGCAGCTTGGAAACCCTCGGCTCTGGAAACACCATATATTTT
TRBJ2-1 NA NA TRBV6-1 CASKAGSSYNEQFF TGTGCCAGCAAGGCTGGTAGCTCCTACAATGAGCAGTTCTTC
TRBJ2-1 NA NA TRBV7-2 CASSSYMVGEQFF TGTGCCAGCAGCTCATACATGGTGGGGGAGCAGTTCTTC
TRBJ2-1 NA NA TRBV14 CASSQSVGGAQFF TGTGCCAGCAGCCAATCCGTGGGGGGGGCTCAGTTCTTC
TRBJ2-7 NA NA TRBV4-1 CASSYRPQGYEQYF TGCGCCAGCAGCTACCGCCCCCAGGGCTACGAGCAGTACTTC
TRBJ2-3 once NA TRBV9 CASSPRVSSASTDTQYF TGTGCCAGCAGCCCTCGGGTCTCTTCAGCTAGCACAGATACGCAGTATTTT
TRBJ2-7 once NA TRBV6-5 CASSYSFTGARYEQYF TGTGCCAGCAGTTACTCATTTACGGGAGCTAGGTACGAGCAGTACTTC
TRBJ2-2 NA TRBD1 TRBV4-2 CASSQDGTVNTGELFF TGTGCCAGCAGCCAAGATGGGACAGTGAACACCGGGGAGCTGTTTTTT
TRBJ1-4 NA TRBD1 TRBV6-5 CASSHAGGRAEKLFF TGTGCCAGCAGTCACGCAGGGGGAAGAGCGGAAAAACTGTTTTTT
TRBJ2-3 NA TRBD1 TRBV6-1 CASSLQGGGDTQYF TGTGCCAGCAGCCTACAGGGGGGCGGCGATACGCAGTATTTT
TRBJ1-2 NA NA TRBV6-5 CASSRLPRDYGYTF TGTGCCAGCAGTAGATTACCGAGGGACTATGGCTACACCTTC
TRBJ1-1 NA NA TRBV5-1 CASSLGLGTEAFF TGCGCCAGCAGCTTGGGGCTGGGCACTGAAGCTTTCTTT
TRBJ2-1 few TRBD2 TRBV7-8 CASSLGLGMEQFF TGTGCCAGCAGCCTTGGACTAGGTATGGAGCAGTTCTTC
TRBJ1-5 NA TRBD1 TRBV30 CAWSARGLESNQPQHF TGTGCCTGGAGTGCGAGGGGGCTGGAAAGCAATCAGCCCCAGCATTTT
TRBJ2-3 NA NA TRBV6-6 CASSYIMGATQYF TGTGCCAGCAGTTACATCATGGGGGCGACGCAGTATTTT
TRBJ2-5 once TRBD2 TRBV10-3 CAISAGLAGETQYF TGTGCCATCAGTGCCGGACTAGCGGGAGAGACCCAGTACTTC
TRBJ1-3 NA TRBD1 TRBV28 CATGTVSGNTIYF TGTGCTACTGGGACAGTCTCTGGAAACACCATATATTTT